Below are 26 T cell receptor beta chains sequenced from a single sample in a study of T cells in Graves' hyperthyroidism and ophthalmopathy. TCR beta CDR3 region amplification was performed from RNA transcripts. The HTBI set primed first-round TCR CDR3 RT-PCR. TCRdb re-called the multiplex PCR reads through MiXCR, storing one row per CDR3 protein. The sample has 85,000 to 110,000 distinct CDR3 sequences; roughly 50% are singletons. The sequenced material came from blood. These receptors originate from a man aged 35 to 55 with Graves' hyperthyroidism.

This clonotype was detected ten times or more. This sequence joins TRBV5-1 and TRBJ2-1, with 7 bases that match TRBD2. Germline V gene data show CDR1 as SGHRS and CDR2 as YFSETQ. CDR3 length: 16 amino acids. The trim removed 0 bases at V and 7 bases at J, leaving 10 bases unmatched. The CDR3 loop is CASSLARTSSGNEQFF. The CDR3 DNA is TGCGCCAGCAGCTTGGCCAGGACTAGTAGCGGGAATGAGCAGTTCTTC.

In the case of this clonotype: Possible read error: a much larger clone is one base away. The chain is built from TRBV12-3 or TRBV12-4 and TRBJ2-7, with 11 positions matching TRBD2. V lost 8 bases and J lost 4; bases outside the gene matches: 16. This CDR3 is built from 17 residues. CDR3 residues: CASARGSGGAWTYEQYF. For the CDR3, the DNA is TGTGCCAGCGCCCGGGGTAGCGGGGGGGCTTGGACTTACGAGCAGTACTTC.

In regard to this clonotype: The junction and the germline gene differ at one end; a read error may be behind it. The chain recombines TRBV10-3 with TRBJ1-4, with D hard to call. The CDR3 is 14 residues long. Germline V gene data show CDR1 as ENHRY and CDR2 as SYGVKD. The CDR3 sequence: CAISEDGFNEKPFF. The CDR3 nucleotides are TGTGCCATCAGTGAGGACGGCTTCAATGAAAAACCGTTTTTT.

The count of this clonotype is one. At one end, the junction sequence differs from germline, possibly due to a read error. The V gene is TRBV28, the J gene TRBJ1-3, with TRBD1 as a possible D gene (5 bases). The germline CDR1 and CDR2 sequences are MDHEN and SYDVKM. The CDR3 loop spans 13 amino acids. In nucleotides, the CDR3 is TGTGCCAGCACCCTGGGGCAGGGATACACCTTATATTTT. This codes for CASTLGQGYTLYF.

This clonotype has ten or more counts. The chain recombines TRBV15 with TRBJ2-1; D gene ambiguous. The germline CDR1 and CDR2 sequences are LNHNV and YYDKDF (reference sequence). This CDR3 has 16 amino acids. V lost 0 bases and J 0 bases, leaving 9 bases between the germline ends. The CDR3 DNA sequence: TGTGCCACCAGCAGAGATCCCCCGAGCTCCTACAATGAGCAGTTCTTC. It yields the protein CATSRDPPSSYNEQFF.

This clonotype was recorded at least ten times. The chain carries TRBV10-2 and TRBJ1-1; D is unclear. The CDR3 loop spans 12 amino acids. Deletions cut 0 bases from V and 3 bases from J, with 2 bases between. In germline, CDR1 is WSHSY, CDR2 SAAADI. The CDR3 coding sequence is TGCGCCAGCAGTGAGTCCGACACTGAAGCTTTCTTT. Its translation: CASSESDTEAFF.

This clonotype was detected many times. The gene calls are TRBV15 and TRBJ2-5, with 11 nucleotides matching TRBD1. The CDR3 spans 19 residues. CDR1 and CDR2 from the germline V gene are LNHNV and YYDKDF (reference sequence). V gave up 0 bases and J gave up 4 bases; unmatched junction bases: 13. The CDR3: CATSRDFRTGGAGVETQYF. Written as DNA, the CDR3 is TGTGCCACCAGCAGAGATTTCCGGACAGGGGGCGCGGGGGTAGAGACCCAGTACTTC. Supplemented by reference TRBV15 and TRBJ2-5, the full variable domain reads DAMVIQNPRYQVTQFGKPVTLSCSQTLNHNVMYWYQQKSSQAPKLLFHYYDKDFNNEADTPDNFQSRRPNTSFCFLDIRSPGLGDTAMYLCATSRDFRTGGAGVETQYFGPGTRLLVL.

In this sample, this clonotype turned up many times. Here the CDR3 reads CASSLTGPHEQYF. The CDR3 DNA reads TGTGCCAGCAGCTTGACAGGACCCCACGAGCAGTACTTC. V is TRBV7-6 and J is TRBJ2-7; weak D call: TRBD1 (6 bases). The CDR3 extends over 13 amino acids. The germline V gene has CDR1 SGHVS and CDR2 FNYEAQ. Deletions cut 3 bases from V and 5 bases from J, with 11 bases between. Drawing the rest from reference TRBV7-6 and TRBJ2-7, the complete variable domain is GAGVSQSPRYKVTKRGQDVALRCDPISGHVSLYWYRQALGQGPEFLTYFNYEAQQDKSGLPNDRFSAERPEGSISTLTIQRTEQRDSAMYRCASSLTGPHEQYFGPGTRLTVT.

In this sample, this clonotype turned up many times. This chain links TRBV20-1 with TRBJ2-7; D gene unclear. CDR1 and CDR2 from the germline V gene are DFQATT and SNEGSKA (reference sequence). The CDR3 has 13 residues. Trimming took 0 bases from V and 1 from J, leaving 7 bases between them. As DNA, the CDR3 is TGCAGTGCTAGAGACTTACGGTCCTACGAGCAGTACTTC. It translates to CSARDLRSYEQYF.

Regarding this clonotype: The junction departs from the called germline gene at one end, perhaps through a read error. The chain carries TRBV15 and TRBJ2-6, with unresolved D. Germline loops: CDR1 LNHNV, CDR2 YYDKDF (reference sequence). This CDR3 contains 15 residues. DNA for the CDR3: TGTGCCGCCAGCAGCTCCACCTCTGGGGCCAACGTCCTGACTTTC. Amino acid sequence: CAASSSTSGANVLTF.

This clonotype was seen many times. The chain joins TRBV20-1 to TRBJ1-5; the match to TRBD1 covers 7 bases. Trimming cost V 4 bases and J 3 bases; bases outside gene matches: 9. Germline-derived CDR1 and CDR2 are DFQATT and SNEGSKA (reference sequence). CDR3 size: 15 residues. The CDR3 is CSATSGTVLNQPQHF. The CDR3 nucleotides are TGCAGTGCTACCTCCGGGACAGTCCTCAATCAGCCCCAGCATTTT.

In nucleotides, the CDR3 is TGTGCCAGCAGTTACTCGATCGTCCAGTTCTCCTACAATGAGCAGTTCTTC. Translation gives CASSYSIVQFSYNEQFF. V gene TRBV2 combines with J gene TRBJ2-1; D ambiguous. The CDR3 loop spans 17 amino acids. Germline lookup yields CDR1 SNHLY and CDR2 FYNNEI. Deletions cut 5 bases from V and 0 bases from J, with 17 bases between.

This clonotype was observed many times. The chain joins TRBV20-1 to TRBJ1-4; tentative D call: TRBD1 (6 bases). V lost 0 bases and J 8 bases, leaving 13 bases between the germline ends. The CDR3 is 14 amino acids. Germline CDR1 reads DFQATT; CDR2 reads SNEGSKA (reference sequence). The CDR3 coding sequence is TGCAGTGCTAGAGATGGGGGGCGCGGAGAAAAACTGTTTTTT. This codes for CSARDGGRGEKLFF.

This sequence joins TRBV7-2 and TRBJ2-3; no definite D call. This CDR3 is built from 16 residues. The V end lost 1 base, the J end lost 11 bases, and 22 bases lay between the germline ends. The V gene's germline CDR1 is SGHTA and CDR2 FQGNSA. CDR3 nucleotide sequence: TGTGCCAGCAGCTTAGGGGCAGCCAACTCCTACAATGAGCAGTATTTT. Residues: CASSLGAANSYNEQYF.

CDR3 in amino acids: CASSLRDAPRSNEQYF. CDR3 bases: TGTGCCAGCAGCCTTCGGGACGCGCCCAGGAGCAATGAGCAGTATTTT. This sequence joins TRBV7-9 and TRBJ2-3; D possibly matches TRBD1 or TRBD2 (5 bases each). Germline assignment: CDR1 SEHNR and CDR2 FQNEAQ (reference sequence). V lost 5 bases, J lost 11 bases, and 26 bases lay in between. This CDR3 is 16 amino acids long.

In regard to this clonotype: This clone may be a read error of a much larger clone one base away. The chain carries TRBV7-9 and TRBJ2-2, with 8 nucleotides matching TRBD2. Germline V gene lookup returns CDR1 SEHNR and CDR2 FQNEAQ (reference sequence). This CDR3 comprises 15 residues. The CDR3 is CASSLGLANTGGLFF. The CDR3 DNA reads TGCGCCAGCAGCCTCGGACTAGCAAACACCGGGGGGCTGTTTTTT.

There are many counts of this clonotype. The rearrangement uses TRBV20-1 and TRBJ1-1; TRBD1 might be the D (5 bases). With 7 bases removed from V and 4 bases from J, the gap between germline ends came to 13 bases. Germline CDR1 reads DFQATT; CDR2 reads SNEGSKA (reference sequence). There are 12 residues in the CDR3. The chain's CDR3 is CSVKPGLTEAFF. CDR3 DNA: TGCAGTGTGAAGCCAGGGCTCACTGAAGCTTTCTTT.

This clonotype was observed many times. The V and J genes are TRBV3-1 and TRBJ2-7; no firm D call. V was cut by 2 bases and J by 2 bases, with 4 bases left in between. Germline V gene sequence: CDR1 LGHDT, CDR2 YNNKEL (reference sequence). This CDR3 has 12 amino acids. CDR3 in amino acids: CASSQSPYEQYF. In DNA form, the CDR3 reads TGTGCCAGCAGCCAATCCCCCTACGAGCAGTACTTC.

This clonotype was counted many times. The rearrangement joins TRBV12-3 or TRBV12-4 to TRBJ2-2, with D maybe TRBD1 (6 bases). The CDR3 covers 14 residues. The V gene lost 5 bases and the J gene lost 3 bases, with 10 bases spanning the gap. CDR3 in DNA: TGTGCCAGCAGTCCCCAGGGGTACACCGGGGAGCTGTTTTTT. Translating gives CASSPQGYTGELFF.

Many counts were recorded for this clonotype. The V gene is TRBV7-3, the J gene TRBJ2-7, with a possible D match to TRBD2 (5 bases). The CDR3 runs to 13 residues. Germline CDR1 reads SGHTA; CDR2 reads FQGTGA. V was shortened by 2 bases and J by 5 bases, with 10 bases between the two germline ends. CDR3 protein: CASSLFRGHEQYF. The CDR3 nucleotides read TGTGCCAGCAGCTTATTCCGGGGTCACGAGCAGTACTTC.

This clonotype was counted ten times or more. This rearrangement joins TRBV7-2 to TRBJ2-2; 7 bases are a match to TRBD1. With 5 bases clipped from V and 0 bases from J, the junction kept 6 bases outside the gene matches. Germline V lookup: CDR1 SGHTA, CDR2 FQGNSA. The CDR3 extends over 16 amino acids. Written as DNA, the CDR3 is TGTGCCAGCAGCGCCCCAGGGGGATCGAACACCGGGGAGCTGTTTTTT. It translates to CASSAPGGSNTGELFF.

The chain links TRBV20-1 to TRBJ1-2; maybe TRBD1 (5 bases). V gave up 6 bases and J gave up 6 bases, with 17 bases separating them. Germline V gene sequence: CDR1 DFQATT, CDR2 SNEGSKA (reference sequence). The CDR3 sequence is 13 residues long. The chain's CDR3 is CSARKGSIHGYTF. DNA for the CDR3: TGCAGTGCCCGGAAGGGGAGTATCCATGGCTACACCTTC.

A note on this clonotype: This clone may be a read error of a much larger clone one base away. The J gene is TRBJ2-1, the V gene TRBV20-1; TRBD2 agrees at 15 bases. Germline CDR1 DFQATT, CDR2 SNEGSKA (reference sequence). After removal of 7 bases from V and 6 bases from J, the junction contained 13 bases not matched to a gene. There are 17 residues in the CDR3. Here the CDR3 DNA reads TGCAGTGTTAGGACTAGCGGGAGGGGGGCGTTGGTCAATGAGCAGTTCTTC. Translating it yields CSVRTSGRGALVNEQFF.

The V call is TRBV29-1, the J call TRBJ2-1, with 8 positions matching TRBD2. CDR3 length: 18 amino acids. V was pared by 7 bases and J by 3 bases, with 20 bases of the junction left unmatched. Per germline, CDR1 SQVTM and CDR2 ANQGSEA. CDR3 amino acids: CSADPYLTSGPLYNEQFF. The CDR3 nucleotides read TGCAGCGCCGATCCCTACCTAACTAGCGGCCCTCTCTACAATGAGCAGTTCTTC.

This clonotype ranks as medium-sized. The rearrangement joins TRBV2 to TRBJ1-6; D uncertain. Trimming cost V 6 bases and J 14 bases, with 17 bases left between them. This CDR3 spans 13 amino acids. CDR1 and CDR2 (germline): SNHLY, FYNNEI. In DNA form, the CDR3 reads TGTGCCAGCAGCGCAAGTGATGTCGCGGCCCTCCACTTT. This gives the protein CASSASDVAALHF.

The V call is TRBV9, the J call TRBJ2-5, with a weak D call TRBD1 (5 bases). This CDR3 contains 14 residues. Trimming removed 4 bases from V and 5 bases from J, with 15 bases in between. The germline CDR1 and CDR2 sequences are SGDLS and YYNGEE. The CDR3 coding sequence is TGTGCCAGCAGCTCAAAGGTGGGGCAGGAGACCCAGTACTTC. Its protein is CASSSKVGQETQYF.